The rows below give T cell receptor beta chains drawn from one sample of a study of blood T cell repertoires in COVID-19. Profiling relied on immunoSEQ multiplex PCR, and the TCRdb table lists in-frame clones only, not all of them. The sample has roughly 160,000 clones, roughly 80% seen once. The specimen was PBMCs or T cells enriched from blood (not recorded which). All receptors come from a woman in her 40s with acute COVID-19. The CDR3 runs from the conserved cysteine through the conserved F or W. Fields, in order: clone size, J gene, D gene, V gene, CDR3 protein, CDR3 DNA. The D gene is left open where the match is weak. The listing skips clone size in some rows; elsewhere it reads once, few, many or a size class.

>-|TRBJ2-7|TRBD1|TRBV7-2
CASSLGTGPSYEQYF
TGTGCCAGCAGCCTCGGGACAGGGCCCTCCTACGAGCAGTACTTC
>few|TRBJ1-1|-|TRBV18
CASSPERFEAFF
TGTGCCAGCTCACCGGAGCGTTTTGAGGCTTTCTTT
>-|TRBJ2-3|TRBD2|TRBV11-2
CASSSLTSGSTDTQYF
TGTGCCAGCAGCTCCTTGACTAGCGGGAGCACAGATACGCAGTATTTT
>once|TRBJ1-2|-|TRBV7-2
CASSRLINYGYTF
TGTGCCAGCTCCAGACTAATTAACTATGGCTACACCTTC
>few|TRBJ1-2|-|TRBV6-5
CASRTVGGYTF
TGTGCCAGCCGGACAGTGGGTGGCTACACCTTC
>-|TRBJ1-2|-|TRBV12-3/TRBV12-4
CASSPDSFYGYTF
TGTGCCAGCAGTCCGGACAGTTTCTATGGCTACACCTTC
>-|TRBJ1-6|-|TRBV7-3
CASSSGVYNSPLHF
TGTGCCAGCAGCTCGGGAGTATATAATTCACCCCTCCACTTT
>-|TRBJ2-5|-|TRBV30
CAWRRQGDQETQYF
TGTGCCTGGCGCCGTCAGGGTGACCAAGAGACCCAGTACTTC
>-|TRBJ1-4|TRBD1|TRBV18
CASSSQRGRTNEKLFF
TGTGCCAGCTCATCACAAAGGGGGCGTACGAATGAAAAACTGTTTTTT
>once|TRBJ2-5|TRBD1|TRBV27
CASGGGDRGQETQYF
TGTGCCAGCGGTGGGGGGGACAGGGGGCAAGAGACCCAGTACTTC
>-|TRBJ1-2|-|TRBV6-5
CASSNGGVYTF
TGTGCCAGCAGTAATGGGGGGGTCTACACCTTC
>-|TRBJ2-5|TRBD1|TRBV15
CATSTLGTGGYQETQYF
TGTGCCACCAGCACCTTGGGGACAGGGGGGTACCAAGAGACCCAGTACTTC
>once|TRBJ1-1|-|TRBV11-2
CASSPRWDTNTEAFF
TGTGCCAGCAGCCCCCGCTGGGACACGAACACTGAAGCTTTCTTT
>-|TRBJ2-5|-|TRBV6-5
CASSPGVRSSQYF
TGTGCCAGCAGCCCAGGCGTCCGTTCTTCCCAGTACTTC
>-|TRBJ1-2|TRBD1|TRBV15
CATSSPTGGHGYTF
TGTGCCACCAGCAGCCCAACAGGGGGCCATGGCTACACCTTC
>-|TRBJ1-2|TRBD1|TRBV5-1
CASSSGTGSFGYTF
TGCGCCAGCAGCTCCGGGACAGGGTCGTTTGGCTACACCTTC
>-|TRBJ1-1|-|TRBV2
CASAGHINTEAFF
TGTGCCAGCGCTGGACATATAAACACTGAAGCTTTCTTT
>many|TRBJ2-5|TRBD1|TRBV25-1
CASSLETGTSRETQYF
TGTGCCAGCAGTCTAGAGACAGGGACCTCCCGGGAGACCCAGTACTTC
>-|TRBJ1-1|TRBD1|TRBV5-1
CASSPGGSPQGAEAFF
TGCGCCAGCAGCCCGGGTGGGTCCCCTCAGGGGGCTGAAGCTTTCTTT
>-|TRBJ1-3|-|TRBV29-1
CSVEASEGNTIYF
TGCAGCGTTGAAGCGTCGGAGGGAAACACCATATATTTT
>few|TRBJ1-2|-|TRBV30
CAWSGTGSNYGYTF
TGTGCCTGGAGTGGAACCGGGTCCAACTATGGCTACACCTTC
>-|TRBJ1-1|-|TRBV7-2
CASSSVRGAFF
TGTGCCAGCAGCTCAGTTCGCGGAGCTTTCTTT
>-|TRBJ2-3|TRBD2|TRBV5-4
CASSLEREVGDTQYF
TGTGCCAGCAGCTTGGAGCGGGAGGTGGGGGATACGCAGTATTTT
>-|TRBJ2-3|-|TRBV29-1
CSVEDRQVVNTDTQYF
TGCAGCGTTGAAGATCGCCAGGTAGTAAACACAGATACGCAGTATTTT
>-|TRBJ2-1|-|TRBV27
CASRAQAERLYNEQFF
TGTGCCAGCAGGGCCCAAGCGGAGCGGTTATACAATGAGCAGTTCTTC
>few|TRBJ1-4|-|TRBV30
CAWSSGLGEKLFF
TGTGCCTGGAGCTCGGGACTAGGGGAAAAACTGTTTTTT
>-|TRBJ1-4|-|TRBV14
CASSQERGARGEKLFF
TGTGCCAGCAGCCAAGAAAGAGGGGCGCGGGGTGAAAAACTGTTTTTT